The T cell receptor beta chain under discussion was sequenced for a study of Graves' ophthalmopathy and Graves' hyperthyroidism. Study conclusions and caveats: A model of 13 signatures distinguished ophthalmopathy from stable hyperthyroidism at approximately 89% sensitivity and nearly 82% specificity. Most expanded clonotypes from thyroid (those above 0.001 frequency) were also found in blood. For predicting ophthalmopathy progression, the model had 55% to 71% sensitivity and under 85% specificity.

Amplification of the TCR beta CDR3 regions used RNA transcripts (as template). HTBI primers primed a first-round RT-PCR, and a second-round multiplex PCR followed. TCRdb passed the multiplex PCR reads through MiXCR, listing each CDR3 protein once. The table includes 600,000 to 950,000 distinct CDR3 sequences, roughly 40% detected once. Remarks on this clonotype: Antigen: not known.

V was trimmed by 4 bases and J by 6 bases, leaving 18 bases between them. Germline loops: CDR1 SGHTA, CDR2 FQGNSA. The CDR3 length is 15 residues. Patients were excluded if they had other autoimmune diseases or uncontrolled infections, and likewise if pregnancy or lactation applied. This sequence originates from an adult man with Graves' ophthalmopathy. Sequenced sample: peripheral blood. The gene calls are TRBV7-2 and TRBJ1-2, with TRBD1 as a possible D gene (6 bases). The CDR3 sequence: CASSSPTGYRHGYTF. Here the CDR3 DNA reads TGTGCCAGCAGCTCCCCCACAGGGTACCGTCATGGCTACACCTTC.